One and the same sample provided the 20 T cell receptor beta chains below, sequenced in a study of T cell repertoires in cytomegalovirus infection (dated by TCRdb to between 2018 and 2020). This sample was sequenced with an Illumina HiSeq 1500. TCRdb reanalyzed the raw reads on its own, using fastp at Q25 for trimming and MiXCR for clone calling, and kept in-frame beta chains. Rows with one shared CDR3 protein collapse into an entry with the most common genes and DNA. The sample contains 150,000 to 200,000 distinct CDR3 sequences, 25% to 30% of them found a single time. 30% to 35% of the sample rests with the top ten. Sequenced material: PBMCs. These receptors all stem from a human donor in good health (CMV status not recorded). Some clones in this sample may be carry-over from other donors' samples.

This clonotype was counted at least ten times. This chain links TRBV12-3 or TRBV12-4 with TRBJ1-1, with a tentative D call TRBD1 (5 bases). The V and J ends lost 2 bases and 1 base respectively, with 8 bases between them. The CDR3 totals 14 residues. CDR3 loop: CASSLQGSNTEAFF. For the CDR3, the DNA is TGTGCCAGCAGTTTACAGGGTTCGAACACTGAAGCTTTCTTT.

This rearrangement joins TRBV5-1 to TRBJ2-7; D might be TRBD2 (5 bases). CDR1 is SGHRS, CDR2 YFSETQ, per germline. The V end was cut by 4 bases, the J end by 2 bases, with 19 bases between. CDR3 length: 16 amino acids. The CDR3 protein is CASSLTSGGLTYEQYF. The CDR3 DNA is TGCGCCAGCAGCCTAACTTCGGGTGGACTCACCTACGAGCAGTACTTC.

This clonotype was seen only a few times. The chain uses TRBV7-9 and TRBJ1-2; 7 nucleotides agree with TRBD1. Germline CDR1 is SEHNR and CDR2 is FQNEAQ (reference sequence). V lost 4 bases, J lost 4 bases, and 3 bases stayed unmatched. There are 13 residues in the CDR3. This CDR3 is CASSSRDSYGYTF. CDR3 sequence (DNA): TGTGCCAGCAGCTCCCGGGACAGCTATGGCTACACCTTC.

This clonotype showed up many times. The chain carries TRBV12-3 or TRBV12-4 and TRBJ1-2; 9 bases match TRBD1. Trimming took 4 bases from V and 2 from J; bases not matched to a gene: 5. The CDR3 covers 15 residues. CDR3 DNA sequence: TGTGCCAGCAGTTCCCGGACAGGGGCGAACTATGGCTACACCTTC. Amino acids: CASSSRTGANYGYTF.

This clonotype was counted a few times. V and J are TRBV14 and TRBJ1-1, with a weak D call TRBD1 (5 bases). The germline V gene has CDR1 SGHDN and CDR2 FVKESK. Deletions cut 2 bases from V and 4 bases from J, with 11 bases between. CDR3 size: 14 residues. The CDR3 nucleotides read TGTGCCAGCAGCCAAAGGGGCGCGACCACTGAAGCTTTCTTT. It translates to CASSQRGATTEAFF.

The chain combines TRBV5-1 with TRBJ2-3, with 9 bases lining up with TRBD2. Trimming at V came to 4 bases and at J to 0 bases, leaving 6 bases not matched to a gene. The CDR3 has 16 amino acids. Germline V lookup: CDR1 SGHRS, CDR2 YFSETQ. CDR3 region: CASSRELAGSTDTQYF. CDR3 coding DNA: TGCGCCAGCAGCAGAGAGCTAGCGGGGAGCACAGATACGCAGTATTTT.

This clonotype was seen repeatedly, ten times or more. The V gene is TRBV7-2, the J gene TRBJ1-2; possible D gene TRBD1, 6 bases. The CDR3 is 14 amino acids. Germline lookup yields CDR1 SGHTA and CDR2 FQGNSA. V was cut by 5 bases and J by 6 bases, with 16 bases left in between. In nucleotides, the CDR3 is TGTGCCAGCAGCCTCAGGGGTAGGGAAAATGGCTACACCTTC. Translating it yields CASSLRGRENGYTF.

The V and J genes are TRBV12-3 or TRBV12-4 and TRBJ1-5; TRBD1 agrees at 7 bases. V trimming: 6 bases; J trimming: 7 bases; junction bases outside the gene matches: 6. This CDR3 region has 13 residues. The CDR3 nucleotides are TGTGCCAGCAGCCACAGGGGAACCCAGCCCCAGCATTTT. It translates to CASSHRGTQPQHF.

This clonotype came up a few times. The junction does not match germline at one end; this may be a read error. This chain's CDR3 is CASSPPPGAPRLF. CDR3 coding DNA: TGTGCCAGCAGCCCCCCCCCAGGGGCGCCACGACTCTTC. V gene TRBV14 combines with J gene TRBJ2-7, with D possibly TRBD1 on 6 matching bases. In germline, CDR1 is SGHDN, CDR2 FVKESK. CDR3 size: 13 residues.

The sample holds a few counts of this clonotype. J is TRBJ1-2 and V is TRBV29-1; 8 positions match TRBD1. Germline V gives CDR1 SQVTM, CDR2 ANQGSEA. The J segment lost 6 bases and the V segment lost 7 bases, leaving 4 bases of the junction unmatched. This CDR3 spans 11 amino acids. Here the CDR3 reads CSGQGANGYTF. As DNA, the CDR3 is TGCAGCGGCCAGGGGGCGAATGGCTACACCTTC.

This chain links TRBV7-2 with TRBJ2-6, with a possible D match to TRBD1 (5 bases). V was pared by 5 bases and J by 0 bases, with 14 bases between. The CDR3 spans 17 residues. Germline values: CDR1 SGHTA, CDR2 FQGNSA. CDR3 nucleotide sequence: TGTGCCAGCAGCAAACGGACGGACACCTCTGGGGCCAACGTCCTGACTTTC. This gives the protein CASSKRTDTSGANVLTF.

This clonotype was recorded at least ten times. The rearrangement links TRBV7-2 to TRBJ1-1; weak D call: TRBD1 (5 bases). Germline CDR1 and CDR2: SGHTA and FQGNSA. This CDR3 contains 13 residues. V lost 6 bases and J lost 6, with 14 bases in between. CDR3: CASSSGGDAEAFF. The CDR3 DNA reads as TGTGCCAGCAGTTCCGGGGGAGACGCTGAAGCTTTCTTT.

This chain uses TRBV25-1 with TRBJ1-3, with a tentative D call TRBD1 (5 bases). The CDR3 sequence is 15 residues long. Germline V gives CDR1 MGHDK, CDR2 SYGVNS. The germline V and J ends were trimmed by 3 bases and 3 bases, with 12 bases remaining between them. The CDR3 loop reads CASSDPQGLGNTIYF. The CDR3 DNA reads TGTGCCAGCAGTGATCCTCAGGGACTTGGAAACACCATATATTTT.

This clonotype came up a few times. One junction end does not reproduce the germline sequence, and a read error may be involved. The chain combines TRBV7-2 with TRBJ2-5; 7 bases are shared with TRBD2. Germline loops: CDR1 SGHTA, CDR2 FQGNSA. There are 13 residues in the CDR3. CDR3 bases: TGTGCCAGCAGCTTAAGCCCGCGGGAGACCCAGCACTTC. Translation gives CASSLSPRETQHF. Based on the CDR3 plus reference TRBV7-2 and TRBJ2-5, the full variable domain is GAGVSQSPSNKVTEKGKDVELRCDPISGHTALYWYRQSLGQGLEFLIYFQGNSAPDKSGLPSDRFSAERTGGSVSTLTIQRTQQEDSAVYLCASSLSPRETQHFGPGTRLLVL.

This clonotype was seen a few times. V usage is TRBV5-1 and J usage is TRBJ1-2; TRBD1 aligns across 8 bases. V gave up 5 bases and J gave up 0 bases; unmatched junction bases: 6. Germline-derived CDR1 and CDR2 are SGHRS and YFSETQ. CDR3 size: 15 residues. CDR3 bases: TGCGCCAGCAGGGACGGACAGGGATCTAACTATGGCTACACCTTC. It is translated as CASRDGQGSNYGYTF. Complete variable domain (other parts from reference TRBV5-1 and TRBJ1-2): KAGVTQTPRYLIKTRGQQVTLSCSPISGHRSVSWYQQTPGQGLQFLFEYFSETQRNKGNFPGRFSGRQFSNSRSEMNVSTLELGDSALYLCASRDGQGSNYGYTFGSGTRLTVV.

This rearrangement joins TRBV7-2 to TRBJ1-1; D is uncertain. V was shortened by 5 bases and J by 2 bases, with 6 bases between the two germline ends. The CDR3 consists of 12 residues. The germline gives CDR1 SGHTA, CDR2 FQGNSA. The CDR3 DNA sequence: TGTGCCAGCAGCCAGGTAAACACTGAAGCTTTCTTT. Translated: CASSQVNTEAFF. Variable domain in full (rest from reference TRBV7-2 and TRBJ1-1): GAGVSQSPSNKVTEKGKDVELRCDPISGHTALYWYRQSLGQGLEFLIYFQGNSAPDKSGLPSDRFSAERTGGSVSTLTIQRTQQEDSAVYLCASSQVNTEAFFGQGTRLTVV.

The V call is TRBV25-1, the J call TRBJ1-5, with a tentative D call TRBD1 (6 bases). V was shortened by 3 bases and J by 5 bases, with 8 bases between the two germline ends. This CDR3 comprises 13 residues. Germline V lookup: CDR1 MGHDK, CDR2 SYGVNS. The CDR3: CASSDRGDQPQHF. The CDR3 coding sequence is TGTGCCAGCAGTGACAGGGGAGATCAGCCCCAGCATTTT.

The genes are TRBV2 and TRBJ2-7; TRBD1 matches 7 bases. Germline loops: CDR1 SNHLY, CDR2 FYNNEI. The ends lost 4 bases at V and 5 bases at J; junction bases unmatched: 11. CDR3 size: 15 residues. The CDR3 DNA follows: TGTGCCAGCAGTGGACGGGACAGAGGAATCGACGAGCAGTACTTC. It translates to CASSGRDRGIDEQYF. Using reference TRBV2 and TRBJ2-7 for the parts outside the CDR3, the full variable domain is EPEVTQTPSHQVTQMGQEVILRCVPISNHLYFYWYRQILGQKVEFLVSFYNNEISEKSEIFDDQFSVERPDGSNFTLKIRSTKLEDSAMYFCASSGRDRGIDEQYFGPGTRLTVT.

This clonotype was counted between two and nine times. This chain connects TRBV2 to TRBJ1-2; no definite D call. The CDR3 has 14 amino acids. Germline assignment: CDR1 SNHLY and CDR2 FYNNEI. V lost 2 bases, J lost 6 bases, and 13 bases lay in between. CDR3 in DNA: TGTGCCAGCAGTGAACCCTCCTATGTGGATGGCTACACCTTC. Its translation is CASSEPSYVDGYTF.

This clonotype was seen only a few times. The chain employs TRBV7-8 and TRBJ2-5; 10 bases are shared with TRBD2. V was clipped by 5 bases and J by 6 bases; unmatched bases: 12. This CDR3 is built from 16 residues. Germline V gene sequence: CDR1 SGHVS, CDR2 FQNEAQ. The CDR3 reads CASSQRQAGGPKTQYF. As DNA, the CDR3 is TGTGCCAGCAGCCAACGCCAAGCGGGGGGGCCGAAGACCCAGTACTTC.